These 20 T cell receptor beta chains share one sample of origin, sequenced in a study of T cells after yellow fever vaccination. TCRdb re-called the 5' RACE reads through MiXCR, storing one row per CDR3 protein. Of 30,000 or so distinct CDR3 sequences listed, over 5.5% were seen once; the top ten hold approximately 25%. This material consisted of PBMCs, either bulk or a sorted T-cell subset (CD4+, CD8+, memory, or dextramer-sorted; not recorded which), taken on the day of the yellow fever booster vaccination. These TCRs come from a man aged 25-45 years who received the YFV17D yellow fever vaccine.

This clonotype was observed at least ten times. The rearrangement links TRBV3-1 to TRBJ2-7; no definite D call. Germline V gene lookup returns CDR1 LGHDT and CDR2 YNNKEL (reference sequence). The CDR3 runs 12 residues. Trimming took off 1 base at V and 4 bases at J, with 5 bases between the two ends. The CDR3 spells CASSQVLYEQYF. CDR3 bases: TGTGCCAGCAGCCAAGTTCTTTACGAGCAGTACTTC.

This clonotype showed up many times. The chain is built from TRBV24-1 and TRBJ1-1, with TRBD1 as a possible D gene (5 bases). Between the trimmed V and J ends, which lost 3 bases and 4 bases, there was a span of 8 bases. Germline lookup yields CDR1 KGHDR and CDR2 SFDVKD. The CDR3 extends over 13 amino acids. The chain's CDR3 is CATSDMGGTEAFF. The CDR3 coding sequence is TGTGCCACCAGTGATATGGGGGGCACTGAAGCTTTCTTT.

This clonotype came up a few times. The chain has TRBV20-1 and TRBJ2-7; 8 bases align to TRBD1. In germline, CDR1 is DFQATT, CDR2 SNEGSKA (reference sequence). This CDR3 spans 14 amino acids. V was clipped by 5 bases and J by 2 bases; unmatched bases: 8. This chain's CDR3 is CSAETDRGPYEQYF. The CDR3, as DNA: TGCAGTGCTGAGACAGACAGGGGTCCCTACGAGCAGTACTTC.

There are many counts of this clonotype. The CDR3 region is CSAPRGVGTDTQYF. As DNA, the CDR3 is TGCAGTGCTCCGCGGGGAGTGGGCACAGATACGCAGTATTTT. V and J are TRBV20-1 and TRBJ2-3; a weak D match, TRBD2 (6 bases). The CDR3 has 14 amino acids. The germline V and J ends were trimmed by 5 bases and 1 base, with 13 bases remaining between them. The germline gives CDR1 DFQATT, CDR2 SNEGSKA (reference sequence).

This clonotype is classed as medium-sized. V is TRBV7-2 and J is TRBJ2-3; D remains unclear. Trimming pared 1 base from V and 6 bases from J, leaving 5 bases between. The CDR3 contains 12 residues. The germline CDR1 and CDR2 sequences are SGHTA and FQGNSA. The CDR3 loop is CASSLVRDTQYF. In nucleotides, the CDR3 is TGTGCCAGCAGCTTAGTCCGGGATACGCAGTATTTT.

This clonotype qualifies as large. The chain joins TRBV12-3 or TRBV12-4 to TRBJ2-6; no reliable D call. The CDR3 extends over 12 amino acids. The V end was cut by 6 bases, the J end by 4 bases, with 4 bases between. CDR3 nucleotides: TGTGCCAGCAGGTTGGGGGCCAACGTCCTGACTTTC. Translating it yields CASRLGANVLTF.

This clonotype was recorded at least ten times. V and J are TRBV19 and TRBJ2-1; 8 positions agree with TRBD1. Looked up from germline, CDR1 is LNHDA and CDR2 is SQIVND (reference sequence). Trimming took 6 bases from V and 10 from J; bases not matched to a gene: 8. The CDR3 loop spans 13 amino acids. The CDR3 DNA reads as TGTGCCAGTAGAGGACAGGGTCAGGGGGAGCAGTTCTTC. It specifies CASRGQGQGEQFF.

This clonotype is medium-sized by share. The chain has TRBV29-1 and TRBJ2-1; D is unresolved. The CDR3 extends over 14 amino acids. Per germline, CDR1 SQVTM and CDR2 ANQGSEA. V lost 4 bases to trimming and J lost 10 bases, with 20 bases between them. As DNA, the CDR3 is TGCAGCGTTGCGGCCGACCTCGAAAACCGCGAGCAGTTCTTC. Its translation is CSVAADLENREQFF.

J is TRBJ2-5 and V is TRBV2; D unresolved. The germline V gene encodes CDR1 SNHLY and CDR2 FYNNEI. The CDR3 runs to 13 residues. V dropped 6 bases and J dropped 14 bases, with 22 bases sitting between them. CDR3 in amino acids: CASRKDRDYPSYF. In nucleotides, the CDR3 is TGTGCCAGCAGGAAAGATAGGGATTACCCCAGTTACTTC.

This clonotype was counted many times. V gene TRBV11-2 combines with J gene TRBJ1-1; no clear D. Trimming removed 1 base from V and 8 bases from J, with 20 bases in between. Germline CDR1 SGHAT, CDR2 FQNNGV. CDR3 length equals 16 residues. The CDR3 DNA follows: TGTGCCAGCAGCTTAGTGGTATCGGTCAGCCTCTCAGAAGCTTTCTTT. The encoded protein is CASSLVVSVSLSEAFF.

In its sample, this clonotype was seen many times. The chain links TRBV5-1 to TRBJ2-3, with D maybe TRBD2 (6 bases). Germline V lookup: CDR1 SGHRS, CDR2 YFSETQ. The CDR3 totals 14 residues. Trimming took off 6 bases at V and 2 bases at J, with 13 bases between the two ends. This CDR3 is CASTRRGYTDTQYF. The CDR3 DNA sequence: TGCGCCAGCACCCGTCGGGGGTACACAGATACGCAGTATTTT.

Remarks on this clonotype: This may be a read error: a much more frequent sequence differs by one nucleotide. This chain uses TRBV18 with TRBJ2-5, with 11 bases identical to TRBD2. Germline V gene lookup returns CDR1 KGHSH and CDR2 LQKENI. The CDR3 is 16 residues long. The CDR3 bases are TGTGACAGCTCACCAAGTCTAGCGGGAGGCGGGGAGACCCAGTACTTC. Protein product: CDSSPSLAGGGETQYF.

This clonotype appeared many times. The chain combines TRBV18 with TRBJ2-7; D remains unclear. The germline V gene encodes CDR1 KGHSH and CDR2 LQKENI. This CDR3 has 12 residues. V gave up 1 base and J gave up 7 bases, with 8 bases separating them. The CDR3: CASSPHGQEQYF. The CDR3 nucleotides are TGTGCCAGCTCACCACACGGGCAGGAGCAGTACTTC.

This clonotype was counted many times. The CDR3 spells CASSLRQGNQPQHF. CDR3 DNA: TGTGCCAGCAGTTTACGGCAGGGTAATCAGCCCCAGCATTTT. J is TRBJ1-5 and V is TRBV27; the D gene is possibly TRBD1 (5 bases). The V end was cut by 2 bases, the J end by 4 bases, with 9 bases between. CDR3 length: 14 residues. Germline V gene data show CDR1 as MNHEY and CDR2 as SMNVEV (reference sequence).

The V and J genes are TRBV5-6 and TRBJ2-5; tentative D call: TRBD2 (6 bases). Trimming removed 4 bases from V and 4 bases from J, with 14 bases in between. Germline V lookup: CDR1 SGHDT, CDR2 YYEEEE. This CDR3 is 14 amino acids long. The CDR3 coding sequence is TGTGCCAGCAGCCCTGGACTAAACCTAGAGACCCAGTACTTC. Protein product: CASSPGLNLETQYF.

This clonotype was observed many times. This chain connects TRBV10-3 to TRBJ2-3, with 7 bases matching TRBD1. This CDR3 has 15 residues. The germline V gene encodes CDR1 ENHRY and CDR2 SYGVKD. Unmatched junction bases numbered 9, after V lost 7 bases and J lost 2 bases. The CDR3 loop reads CAINRQGKSTDTQYF. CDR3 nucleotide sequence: TGTGCCATCAACCGACAGGGAAAGTCCACAGATACGCAGTATTTT.

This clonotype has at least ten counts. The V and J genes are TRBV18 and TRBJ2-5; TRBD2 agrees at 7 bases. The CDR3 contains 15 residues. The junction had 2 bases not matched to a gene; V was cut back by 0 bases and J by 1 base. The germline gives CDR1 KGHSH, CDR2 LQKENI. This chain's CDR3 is CASSPPGTTQETQYF. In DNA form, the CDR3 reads TGTGCCAGCTCACCACCCGGGACTACCCAAGAGACCCAGTACTTC.

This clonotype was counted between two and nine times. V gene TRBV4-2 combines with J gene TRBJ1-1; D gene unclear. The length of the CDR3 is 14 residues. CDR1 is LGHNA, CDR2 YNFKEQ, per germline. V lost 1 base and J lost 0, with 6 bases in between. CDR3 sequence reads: CASSQGALNTEAFF. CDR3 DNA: TGTGCCAGCAGCCAAGGAGCCCTGAACACTGAAGCTTTCTTT.

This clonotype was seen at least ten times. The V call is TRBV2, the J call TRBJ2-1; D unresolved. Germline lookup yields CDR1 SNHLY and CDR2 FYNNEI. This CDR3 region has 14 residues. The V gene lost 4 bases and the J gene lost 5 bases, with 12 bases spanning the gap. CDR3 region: CASSVRTRNNEQFF. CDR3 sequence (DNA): TGTGCCAGCAGTGTAAGGACGCGCAACAATGAGCAGTTCTTC. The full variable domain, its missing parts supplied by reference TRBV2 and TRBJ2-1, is EPEVTQTPSHQVTQMGQEVILRCVPISNHLYFYWYRQILGQKVEFLVSFYNNEISEKSEIFDDQFSVERPDGSNFTLKIRSTKLEDSAMYFCASSVRTRNNEQFFGPGTRLTVL.

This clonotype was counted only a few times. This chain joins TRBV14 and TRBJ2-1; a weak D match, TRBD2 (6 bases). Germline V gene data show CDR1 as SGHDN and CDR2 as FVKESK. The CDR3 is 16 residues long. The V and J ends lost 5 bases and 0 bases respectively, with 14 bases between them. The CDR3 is CASSGFGGSSYNEQFF. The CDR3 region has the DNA TGTGCCAGCAGCGGTTTTGGGGGGAGCTCCTACAATGAGCAGTTCTTC.